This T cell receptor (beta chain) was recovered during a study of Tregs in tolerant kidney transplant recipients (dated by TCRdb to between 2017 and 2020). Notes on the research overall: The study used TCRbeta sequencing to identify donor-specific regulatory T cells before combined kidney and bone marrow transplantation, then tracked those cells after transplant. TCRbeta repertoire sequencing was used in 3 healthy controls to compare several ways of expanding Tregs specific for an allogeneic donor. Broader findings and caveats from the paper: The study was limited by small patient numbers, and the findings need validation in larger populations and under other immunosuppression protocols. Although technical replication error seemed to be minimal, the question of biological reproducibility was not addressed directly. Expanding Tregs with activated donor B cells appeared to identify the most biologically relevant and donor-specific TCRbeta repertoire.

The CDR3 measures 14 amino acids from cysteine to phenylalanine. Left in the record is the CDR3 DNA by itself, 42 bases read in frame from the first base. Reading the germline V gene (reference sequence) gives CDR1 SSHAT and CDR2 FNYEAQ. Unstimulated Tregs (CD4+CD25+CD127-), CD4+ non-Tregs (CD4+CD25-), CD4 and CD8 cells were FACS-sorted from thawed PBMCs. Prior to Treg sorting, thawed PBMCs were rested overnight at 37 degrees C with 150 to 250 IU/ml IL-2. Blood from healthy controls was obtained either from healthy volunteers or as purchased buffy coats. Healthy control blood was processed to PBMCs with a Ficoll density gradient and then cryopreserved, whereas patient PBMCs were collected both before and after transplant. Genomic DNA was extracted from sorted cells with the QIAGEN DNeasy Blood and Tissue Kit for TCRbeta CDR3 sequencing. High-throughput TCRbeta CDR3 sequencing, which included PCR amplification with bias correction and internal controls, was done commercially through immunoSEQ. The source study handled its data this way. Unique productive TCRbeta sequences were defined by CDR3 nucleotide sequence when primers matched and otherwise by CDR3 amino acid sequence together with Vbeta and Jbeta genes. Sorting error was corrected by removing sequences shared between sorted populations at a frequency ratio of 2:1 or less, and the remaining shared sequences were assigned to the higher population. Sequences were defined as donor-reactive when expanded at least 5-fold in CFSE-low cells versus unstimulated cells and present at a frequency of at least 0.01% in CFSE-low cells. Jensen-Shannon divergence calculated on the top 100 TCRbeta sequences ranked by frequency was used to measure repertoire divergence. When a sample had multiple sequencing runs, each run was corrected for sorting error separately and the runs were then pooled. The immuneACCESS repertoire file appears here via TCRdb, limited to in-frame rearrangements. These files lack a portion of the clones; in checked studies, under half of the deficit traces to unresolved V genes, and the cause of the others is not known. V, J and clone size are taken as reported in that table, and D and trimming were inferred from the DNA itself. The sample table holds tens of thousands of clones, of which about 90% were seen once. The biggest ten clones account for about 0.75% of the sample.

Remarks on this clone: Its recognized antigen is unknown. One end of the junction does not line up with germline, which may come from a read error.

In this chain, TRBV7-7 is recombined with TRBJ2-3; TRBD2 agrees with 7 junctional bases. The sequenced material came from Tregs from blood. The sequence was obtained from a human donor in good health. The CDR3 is CASSPLAGTDTQYF. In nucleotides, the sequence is TGTGCTAGCAGCCCCCTAGCGGGCACAGATACGCAGTATTTT.